These 17 T cell receptor beta chains were all obtained from the same sample, sequenced in a study of blood T cells in healthy people across ages. The authors ran a second PCR of 7 to 11 cycles using a sample-barcoded 5' primer and a J-beta primer mix. Each CDR3 protein is one row after TCRdb ran MiXCR on the 5' RACE reads. The sample includes around 1,700,000 distinct CDR3 sequences, roughly 27% of them seen just once. Sequenced material: blood. Source of these receptors: a woman under 40 in good health.

The V and J genes are TRBV7-9 and TRBJ2-7, with 8 bases matching TRBD2. Losses at the gene ends were 1 base for V and 0 bases for J; bases not matched to a gene: 8. CDR3 length: 17 amino acids. Germline V lookup: CDR1 SEHNR, CDR2 FQNEAQ (reference sequence). CDR3 DNA: TGTGCCAGCAGCTTAGTGTCCGCGGGGGGCAGCTCCTACGAGCAGTACTTC. As protein: CASSLVSAGGSSYEQYF.

The chain joins TRBV2 to TRBJ2-1; 8 bases map to TRBD1. V lost 3 bases, J lost 5 bases, and 3 bases stayed unmatched. In germline, CDR1 is SNHLY, CDR2 FYNNEI. CDR3 length: 14 amino acids. CDR3 sequence reads: CASSEGQANNEQFF. The CDR3 DNA follows: TGTGCCAGCAGTGAGGGACAGGCCAACAATGAGCAGTTCTTC.

The chain is built from TRBV4-3 and TRBJ1-2; 9 positions match TRBD1. The junction had 7 bases not matched to a gene; V was cut back by 0 bases and J by 8 bases. This CDR3 region has 15 residues. Germline V gives CDR1 LGHNA, CDR2 YSLEER. The CDR3 coding sequence is TGCGCCAGCAGCCAAGATTCACAGGGGGCGCGGGGCTACACCTTC. It is translated as CASSQDSQGARGYTF.

Remarks on this clonotype: An end of the junction differs from the germline gene, which may be a read error. The chain has TRBV6-1 and TRBJ1-6; unclear D gene. CDR3 size: 15 residues. Germline CDR1 and CDR2: MNHNS and SASEGT. The CDR3 is CARSEGRSYNSPLHF. CDR3 nucleotides: TGTGCCCGCAGTGAGGGCAGATCCTATAATTCACCCCTCCACTTT.

This clonotype was seen ten or more times. DNA for the CDR3: TGTGCCAGCACGAGGAGTACCTACGAGCAGTACTTC. It is translated as CASTRSTYEQYF. The chain is built from TRBV2 and TRBJ2-7; D not certain. Germline V gene lookup returns CDR1 SNHLY and CDR2 FYNNEI. The CDR3 length is 12 residues. V was clipped by 7 bases and J by 2 bases, with 9 bases between them.

A word on this clonotype: A much larger clone lies a single base off, so this may be a read error. The chain uses TRBV5-5 and TRBJ2-7; 10 bases match TRBD1. V was pared by 2 bases and J by 10 bases, with 9 bases of the junction left unmatched. The CDR3 length is 14 residues. Germline V gene data show CDR1 as SGHKS and CDR2 as YYEKEE (reference sequence). The CDR3 nucleotides read TGTGCCAGCAGCTTCTCCGGGACAGGGGTCGACCAGTACTTC. Translated, it gives CASSFSGTGVDQYF.

The CDR3 reads CASSLWGITDTQYF. CDR3 sequence (DNA): TGCGCCAGCAGCTTGTGGGGGATCACAGATACGCAGTATTTT. The rearrangement joins TRBV5-1 to TRBJ2-3, with D perhaps assigned TRBD1 or TRBD2 (5 bases each). The CDR3 consists of 14 residues. V shed 1 base and J shed 2 bases, with 8 bases lying between them. Germline CDR1 reads SGHRS; CDR2 reads YFSETQ.

This clonotype was observed at least ten times. J is TRBJ2-7 and V is TRBV5-1; 8 bases match TRBD2. V gave up 4 bases and J gave up 5 bases; unmatched junction bases: 11. The CDR3 contains 15 residues. Germline CDR1 reads SGHRS; CDR2 reads YFSETQ. This CDR3 reads CASSPGGTSRDEQYF. The CDR3 region has the DNA TGCGCCAGCAGCCCGGGGGGGACTTCGCGGGACGAGCAGTACTTC. The entire variable domain, with the rest obtained from reference TRBV5-1 and TRBJ2-7, is as follows: KAGVTQTPRYLIKTRGQQVTLSCSPISGHRSVSWYQQTPGQGLQFLFEYFSETQRNKGNFPGRFSGRQFSNSRSEMNVSTLELGDSALYLCASSPGGTSRDEQYFGPGTRLTVT.

This clonotype was seen a few times. This sequence joins TRBV3-1 and TRBJ2-1, with 8 bases aligning to TRBD2. This CDR3 has 20 amino acids. V lost 1 base to trimming and J lost 2 bases; unmatched junction nucleotides: 16. Germline assignment: CDR1 LGHDT and CDR2 YNNKEL (reference sequence). This CDR3 reads CASSQAVSSGGLPTYNEQFF. The DNA of the CDR3 is TGTGCCAGCAGCCAAGCGGTTTCGAGCGGGGGCCTACCGACCTACAATGAGCAGTTCTTC.

A few counts support this clonotype. The chain combines TRBV20-1 with TRBJ2-5; TRBD2 aligns across 13 bases. Per germline, CDR1 DFQATT and CDR2 SNEGSKA (reference sequence). The V gene end was trimmed by 4 bases and the J gene end by 4 bases; junction bases not matched to a gene: 18. The CDR3 consists of 19 residues. In DNA, the CDR3 is TGCAGTGCTACGAGTCGGGGACTAGCGGGGACCCGACAAGGAGAGACCCAGTACTTC. Its protein product is CSATSRGLAGTRQGETQYF.

This clonotype has more than one count but fewer than ten. The genes are TRBV19 and TRBJ2-5, with a possible D match to TRBD2 (7 bases). The germline V gene encodes CDR1 LNHDA and CDR2 SQIVND (reference sequence). Trimming cost V 6 bases and J 3 bases, with 20 bases left between them. The CDR3 runs 16 residues. The CDR3: CASSPVLATGEETQYF. Here the CDR3 DNA reads TGTGCCAGTAGCCCCGTACTAGCGACAGGAGAAGAGACCCAGTACTTC.

This clonotype was seen ten or more times. The CDR3: CAIRRGDREGETQYF. The CDR3 DNA follows: TGTGCCATCAGGAGGGGAGACAGGGAAGGGGAGACCCAGTACTTC. The J gene is TRBJ2-5, the V gene TRBV10-3; 7 bases are a match to TRBD1. The junction had 12 bases not matched to a gene; V was cut back by 6 bases and J by 5 bases. Germline CDR1 ENHRY, CDR2 SYGVKD. The CDR3 length is 15 residues.

The J gene is TRBJ2-5, the V gene TRBV27; TRBD1 agrees at 10 bases. Germline V CDR1 and CDR2: MNHEY, SMNVEV (reference sequence). The CDR3 has 14 residues. After removal of 6 bases from V and 4 bases from J, the junction contained 5 bases not matched to a gene. The CDR3 protein is CASRFGDRGETQYF. CDR3 in DNA: TGTGCCAGCAGGTTTGGGGACAGGGGAGAGACCCAGTACTTC.

This clonotype occurred a few times. The V call is TRBV20-1, the J call TRBJ2-5; TRBD1 aligns across 9 bases. Per the germline V gene, CDR1 is DFQATT and CDR2 is SNEGSKA (reference sequence). After removal of 7 bases from V and 4 bases from J, the junction contained 4 bases not matched to a gene. The length of the CDR3 is 12 residues. CDR3 amino acids: CSVGTGRETQYF. The CDR3 nucleotides are TGCAGTGTGGGGACAGGGAGAGAGACCCAGTACTTC.

CDR3 region: CASTRGEVSTEAFF. The CDR3 region has the DNA TGTGCCAGCACAAGGGGAGAGGTGAGCACTGAAGCTTTCTTT. The V and J genes are TRBV7-9 and TRBJ1-1, with a tentative D call TRBD1 (5 bases). Per germline, CDR1 SEHNR and CDR2 FQNEAQ (reference sequence). V was clipped by 7 bases and J by 4 bases, with 16 bases between them. The CDR3 spans 14 residues. The full variable domain, its missing parts supplied by reference TRBV7-9 and TRBJ1-1, is DTGVSQNPRHKITKRGQNVTFRCDPISEHNRLYWYRQTLGQGPEFLTYFQNEAQLEKSRLLSDRFSAERPKGSFSTLEIQRTEQGDSAMYLCASTRGEVSTEAFFGQGTRLTVV.

V is TRBV2 and J is TRBJ1-2, with D unclear. V lost 0 bases, J lost 5 bases, and 16 bases lay in between. Germline CDR1 SNHLY, CDR2 FYNNEI. CDR3 size: 16 residues. CDR3 in DNA: TGTGCCAGCAGTGAAGCGGGCCACACTTCTAGGTATGGCTACACCTTC. Its translation: CASSEAGHTSRYGYTF.

A remark on this clonotype: Likely a read error: the CDR3 ends without its conserved phenylalanine or tryptophan. This chain links TRBV5-6 with TRBJ2-7; 7 positions match TRBD1. The CDR3 runs 14 residues. Trimming at V came to 1 base and at J to 2 bases, leaving 3 bases not matched to a gene. Germline CDR1 and CDR2: SGHDT and YYEEEE. This CDR3 is CASSLSGQPYEQYL. The CDR3, as DNA: TGTGCCAGCAGCTTGTCGGGACAGCCCTACGAGCAGTACTTA.